One and the same sample provided the 10 T cell receptor beta chains below, sequenced in a study of blood T cell repertoires in COVID-19. Here immunoSEQ multiplex PCR was the method, and the copy in TCRdb shows in-frame clones only, minus some. Among about 74,000 clones listed, 84% were seen once. The sample was peripheral blood. The receptor source for this set is a man in his sixties or seventies with acute or convalescent COVID-19.

The chain is built from TRBV7-8 and TRBJ2-3; 11 positions match TRBD2. Germline loops: CDR1 SGHVS, CDR2 FQNEAQ. The ends lost 0 bases at V and 3 bases at J; junction bases unmatched: 2. The CDR3 consists of 16 residues. The CDR3 DNA follows: TGTGCCAGCAGCTTAGCCGGGACTAGCGGAACAGATACGCAGTATTTT. Residues: CASSLAGTSGTDTQYF.

This rearrangement joins TRBV19 to TRBJ1-6; D gene uncertain. Trimming pared 0 bases from V and 4 bases from J, leaving 4 bases between. The germline CDR1 and CDR2 sequences are LNHDA and SQIVND (reference sequence). This CDR3 is 14 amino acids long. For the CDR3, the DNA is TGTGCCAGTAGTATAGACGGGTATAATTCACCCCTCCACTTT. It is translated as CASSIDGYNSPLHF.

The CDR3 DNA sequence: TGTGCCAGCAGTTTTGACAGGGGGCTATTCACTGAAGCTTTCTTT. It translates to CASSFDRGLFTEAFF. The chain couples TRBV28 to TRBJ1-1; 10 nucleotides align to TRBD1. The CDR3 has 15 residues. After removal of 3 bases from V and 4 bases from J, the junction contained 5 bases not matched to a gene. CDR1 MDHEN and CDR2 SYDVKM come from the germline V gene. Full variable domain (remainder filled in from reference TRBV28 and TRBJ1-1): DVKVTQSSRYLVKRTGEKVFLECVQDMDHENMFWYRQDPGLGLRLIYFSYDVKMKEKGDIPEGYSVSREKKERFSLILESASTNQTSMYLCASSFDRGLFTEAFFGQGTRLTVV.

This clone was detected only a few times. The chain combines TRBV5-4 with TRBJ1-4; D is possibly TRBD1 (6 bases). CDR3 length: 15 residues. V dropped 2 bases and J dropped 1 base, with 9 bases sitting between them. Germline V gene lookup returns CDR1 SGHNT and CDR2 YYREEE (reference sequence). CDR3 sequence (DNA): TGTGCCAGCAGCTTTACAGGGTTAACTAATGAAAAACTGTTTTTT. It is translated as CASSFTGLTNEKLFF.

The chain has TRBV7-6 and TRBJ2-7, with TRBD2 identical over 7 bases. The CDR3 covers 13 residues. The junction had 3 bases not matched to a gene; V was cut back by 3 bases and J by 4 bases. CDR1 and CDR2 (germline): SGHVS, FNYEAQ. The CDR3 region is CASSFGRGYEQYF. CDR3 nucleotide sequence: TGTGCCAGCAGCTTCGGGCGGGGGTACGAGCAGTACTTC.

The V and J genes are TRBV24-1 and TRBJ2-1, with TRBD2 identical over 10 bases. Germline V gene sequence: CDR1 KGHDR, CDR2 SFDVKD. CDR3 length: 16 amino acids. With 3 bases clipped from V and 4 bases from J, the junction kept 5 bases outside the gene matches. The CDR3 protein is CATSDALAGAYNEQFF. The DNA of the CDR3 is TGTGCCACCAGTGATGCTCTAGCGGGAGCATACAATGAGCAGTTCTTC.

This clone appeared once. V gene TRBV18 combines with J gene TRBJ2-3; D not certain. V was trimmed by 6 bases and J by 0 bases, leaving 13 bases between them. Per the germline V gene, CDR1 is KGHSH and CDR2 is LQKENI. This CDR3 contains 15 residues. CDR3 loop: CASSRNDPSTDTQYF. CDR3 coding DNA: TGTGCCAGCTCGCGGAATGATCCTAGCACAGATACGCAGTATTTT.

The J gene is TRBJ2-7, the V gene TRBV7-9, with D uncertain. Germline values: CDR1 SEHNR, CDR2 FQNEAQ (reference sequence). V dropped 4 bases and J dropped 0 bases, with 13 bases sitting between them. The CDR3 runs 15 residues. The CDR3 sequence: CASSSPKPISYEQYF. The CDR3 DNA follows: TGTGCCAGCAGCTCTCCAAAGCCTATCTCCTACGAGCAGTACTTC.

This chain links TRBV2 with TRBJ2-7; maybe TRBD1 (7 bases). V lost 6 bases to trimming and J lost 7 bases, with 19 bases between them. Germline V gene lookup returns CDR1 SNHLY and CDR2 FYNNEI. This CDR3 has 14 residues. The CDR3 region has the DNA TGTGCCAGCAGCGTCGACAGGGACTCGGGAGAGCAGTACTTC. This codes for CASSVDRDSGEQYF.

This chain links TRBV5-1 with TRBJ2-3; 13 bases align to TRBD2. The CDR3 is made up of 17 amino acids. Germline trimming cut 4 bases from V and 4 bases from J; bases unmatched to any gene: 9. Germline CDR1 is SGHRS and CDR2 is YFSETQ. The CDR3 DNA reads as TGCGCCAGCAGCACCCGACCCGGACTAGCGGGGGCAGATACGCAGTATTTT. It encodes CASSTRPGLAGADTQYF. The full variable domain, in which reference TRBV5-1 and TRBJ2-3 provide the parts outside the CDR3, is KAGVTQTPRYLIKTRGQQVTLSCSPISGHRSVSWYQQTPGQGLQFLFEYFSETQRNKGNFPGRFSGRQFSNSRSEMNVSTLELGDSALYLCASSTRPGLAGADTQYFGPGTRLTVL.